Listed here is a single T cell receptor beta chain. The antigen remains undetermined. The data originate from a study of T cells in Graves' hyperthyroidism and ophthalmopathy. Study details: Peripheral blood draws took place at initial diagnosis, ahead of any treatment.

Authors of the study amplified TCR beta CDR3 regions from RNA transcripts. Carried out on the TCR CDR3, a first-round RT-PCR used the HTBI primer set. TCRdb recomputed calls from the multiplex PCR reads with MiXCR, one row per CDR3 protein. The data contain 370,000 or so distinct CDR3 sequences, approximately 15% of them singletons. The study, taken as a whole, reports: Most clonotypes expanded in the thyroid (above 0.001) were also present in blood.

This CDR3 is built from 13 residues. CDR1 is LGHDT and CDR2 is YNNKEL in the germline V gene (reference sequence). The V and J ends lost 4 bases and 8 bases respectively, with 14 bases between them. First hyperthyroidism diagnosis is when the blood sample was obtained, before any ophthalmopathy symptoms. This rearrangement joins TRBV3-1 to TRBJ1-1; a weak D match, TRBD1 (6 bases). Sequencing was carried out using blood. The sequence derives from a man aged 25 to 40 with Graves' hyperthyroidism that later progressed to Graves' ophthalmopathy. CDR3 loop: CASSPLGTSEAFF. CDR3 nucleotide sequence: TGTGCCAGCAGCCCCCTGGGGACATCAGAAGCTTTCTTT.